This TCR beta chain is drawn from a study of T-cell memory formation after mild COVID-19. Study summary: Among the donors, TCR clusters were largely specific to each donor.

Details on this clonotype: Its specificity is not known.

TCRdb reanalysed the 5' RACE reads using MiXCR and keeps one entry per CDR3 protein. Among more than 150,000 distinct CDR3 sequences listed, over 20% were seen once. Study-level findings and limits: Memory from before infection featured some responding clones, which suggests cross-reactive memory joined. Proof of SARS-CoV-2 specificity was absent for the second-wave clones that crested on day 37.

This CDR3 has 17 amino acids. J lost 4 bases, V lost 0 bases, and 6 bases had no gene match. Per the germline V gene, CDR1 is MNHEY and CDR2 is SVGEGT. The chain is built from TRBV6-2 or TRBV6-3 and TRBJ2-1; 10 nucleotides align to TRBD2. This receptor was obtained from an adult woman who had mild COVID-19 (a few samples of this study predate the infection). Cell type and time point are not known. The sequencing sample was made of PBMCs or a T cell subset sorted from them (not recorded which). The CDR3, as DNA: TGTGCCAGCAGTTACTCGTCGAGGACTAGCGGATACAATGAGCAGTTCTTC. Encoded protein: CASSYSSRTSGYNEQFF.